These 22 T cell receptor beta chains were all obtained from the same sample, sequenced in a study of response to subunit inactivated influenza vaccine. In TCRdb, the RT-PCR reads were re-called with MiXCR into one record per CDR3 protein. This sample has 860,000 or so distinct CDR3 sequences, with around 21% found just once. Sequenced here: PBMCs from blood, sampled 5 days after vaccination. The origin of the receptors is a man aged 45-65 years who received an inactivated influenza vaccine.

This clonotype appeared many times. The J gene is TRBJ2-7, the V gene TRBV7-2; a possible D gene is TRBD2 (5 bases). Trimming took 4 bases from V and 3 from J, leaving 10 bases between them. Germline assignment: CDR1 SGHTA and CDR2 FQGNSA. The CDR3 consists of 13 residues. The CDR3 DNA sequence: TGTGCCAGCAGCTGGGCAGCGGACTACGAGCAGTACTTC. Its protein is CASSWAADYEQYF.

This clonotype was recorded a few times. CDR3 region: CASSLEWGQETQYF. The CDR3 DNA reads as TGCGCCAGCAGCTTGGAGTGGGGACAAGAGACCCAGTACTTC. This chain uses TRBV5-1 with TRBJ2-5; no definite D call. The V gene's germline CDR1 is SGHRS and CDR2 YFSETQ. This CDR3 comprises 14 residues. V was cut by 0 bases and J by 2 bases, with 8 bases left in between. Full variable domain (rest looked up from reference TRBV5-1 and TRBJ2-5): KAGVTQTPRYLIKTRGQQVTLSCSPISGHRSVSWYQQTPGQGLQFLFEYFSETQRNKGNFPGRFSGRQFSNSRSEMNVSTLELGDSALYLCASSLEWGQETQYFGPGTRLLVL.

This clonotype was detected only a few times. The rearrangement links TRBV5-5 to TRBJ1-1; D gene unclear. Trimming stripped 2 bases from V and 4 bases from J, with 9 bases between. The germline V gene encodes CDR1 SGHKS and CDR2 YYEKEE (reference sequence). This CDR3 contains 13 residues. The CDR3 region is CASSLVGPTEAFF. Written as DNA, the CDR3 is TGTGCCAGCAGCTTAGTAGGCCCCACTGAAGCTTTCTTT.

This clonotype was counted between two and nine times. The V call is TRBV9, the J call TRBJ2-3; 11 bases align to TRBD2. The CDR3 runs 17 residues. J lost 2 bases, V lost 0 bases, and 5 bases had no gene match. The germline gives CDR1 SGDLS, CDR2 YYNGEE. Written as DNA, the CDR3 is TGTGCCAGCAGCGTAGAACAGGGACTAGCGGTCACAGATACGCAGTATTTT. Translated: CASSVEQGLAVTDTQYF. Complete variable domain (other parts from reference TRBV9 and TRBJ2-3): DSGVTQTPKHLITATGQRVTLRCSPRSGDLSVYWYQQSLDQGLQFLIQYYNGEERAKGNILERFSAQQFPDLHSELNLSSLELGDSALYFCASSVEQGLAVTDTQYFGPGTRLTVL.

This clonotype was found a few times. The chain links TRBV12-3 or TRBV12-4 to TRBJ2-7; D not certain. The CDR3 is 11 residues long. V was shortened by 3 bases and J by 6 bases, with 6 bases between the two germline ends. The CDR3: CASSFVGEQYF. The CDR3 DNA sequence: TGTGCCAGCAGTTTTGTGGGCGAGCAGTACTTC.

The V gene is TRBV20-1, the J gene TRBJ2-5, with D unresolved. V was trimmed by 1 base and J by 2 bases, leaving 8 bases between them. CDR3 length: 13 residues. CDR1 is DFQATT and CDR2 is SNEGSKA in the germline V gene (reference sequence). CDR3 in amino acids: CSARVPLQETQYF. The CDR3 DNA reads TGCAGTGCTAGAGTCCCCCTTCAAGAGACCCAGTACTTC.

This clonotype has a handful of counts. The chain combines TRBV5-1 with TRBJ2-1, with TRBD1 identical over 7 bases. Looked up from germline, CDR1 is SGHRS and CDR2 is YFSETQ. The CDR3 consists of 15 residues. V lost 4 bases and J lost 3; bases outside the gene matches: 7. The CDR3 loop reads CASSPGTADYNEQFF. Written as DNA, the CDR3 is TGCGCCAGCAGCCCCGGGACAGCAGACTACAATGAGCAGTTCTTC.

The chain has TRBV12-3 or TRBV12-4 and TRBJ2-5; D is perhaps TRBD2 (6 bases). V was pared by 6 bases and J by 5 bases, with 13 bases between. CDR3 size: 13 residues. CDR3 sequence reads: CASRPWGEETQYF. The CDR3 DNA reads TGTGCCAGCAGACCGTGGGGGGAGGAGACCCAGTACTTC.

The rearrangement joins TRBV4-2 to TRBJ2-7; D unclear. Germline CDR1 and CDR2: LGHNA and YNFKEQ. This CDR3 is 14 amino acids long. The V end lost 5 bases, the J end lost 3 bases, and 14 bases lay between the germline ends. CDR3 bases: TGTGCCAGCAGCAACATAGGCAGCCACTACGAGCAGTACTTC. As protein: CASSNIGSHYEQYF.

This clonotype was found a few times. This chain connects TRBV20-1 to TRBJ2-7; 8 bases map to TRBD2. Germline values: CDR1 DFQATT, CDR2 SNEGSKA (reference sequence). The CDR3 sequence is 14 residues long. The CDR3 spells CSAQLGGRSYEQYF. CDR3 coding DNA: TGCAGCGCCCAGTTGGGCGGGAGGTCCTACGAGCAGTACTTC.

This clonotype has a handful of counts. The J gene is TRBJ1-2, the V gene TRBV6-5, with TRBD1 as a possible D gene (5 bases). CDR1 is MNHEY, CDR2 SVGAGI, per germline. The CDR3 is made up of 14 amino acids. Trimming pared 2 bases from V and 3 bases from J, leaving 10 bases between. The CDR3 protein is CASSYAAGYYGYTF. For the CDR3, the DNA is TGTGCCAGCAGTTACGCAGCAGGGTACTATGGCTACACCTTC.

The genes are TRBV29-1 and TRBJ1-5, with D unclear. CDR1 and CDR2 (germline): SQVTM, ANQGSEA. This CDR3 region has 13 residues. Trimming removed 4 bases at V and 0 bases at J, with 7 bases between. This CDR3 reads CSVVEDSNQPQHF. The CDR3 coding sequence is TGCAGCGTTGTAGAAGATAGCAATCAGCCCCAGCATTTT.

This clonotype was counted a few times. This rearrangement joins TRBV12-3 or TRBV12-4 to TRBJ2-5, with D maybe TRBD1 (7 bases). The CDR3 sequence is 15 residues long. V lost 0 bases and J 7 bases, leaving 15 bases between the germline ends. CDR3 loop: CASSLALRQGGTQYF. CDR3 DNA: TGTGCCAGCAGTTTAGCGCTGAGACAGGGAGGGACCCAGTACTTC.

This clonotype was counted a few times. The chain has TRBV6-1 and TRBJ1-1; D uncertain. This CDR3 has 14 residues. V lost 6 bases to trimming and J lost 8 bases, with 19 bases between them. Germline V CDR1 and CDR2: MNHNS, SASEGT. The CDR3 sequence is CASSCIGQRCEAFF. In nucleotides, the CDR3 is TGTGCCAGCAGCTGTATAGGGCAGCGCTGCGAAGCTTTCTTT.

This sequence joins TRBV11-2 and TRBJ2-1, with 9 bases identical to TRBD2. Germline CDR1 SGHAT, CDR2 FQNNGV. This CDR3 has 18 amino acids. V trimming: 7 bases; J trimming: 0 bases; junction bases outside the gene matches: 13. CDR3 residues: CASNSLAGDPSSYNEQFF. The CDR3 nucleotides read TGTGCCAGCAATTCTTTAGCGGGAGACCCCAGCTCCTACAATGAGCAGTTCTTC.

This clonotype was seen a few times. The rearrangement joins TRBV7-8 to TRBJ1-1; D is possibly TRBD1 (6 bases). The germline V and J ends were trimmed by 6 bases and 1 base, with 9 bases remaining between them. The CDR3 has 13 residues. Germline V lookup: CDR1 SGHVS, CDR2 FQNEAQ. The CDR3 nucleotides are TGTGCCAGCAGGTTGACAGGGAACACTGAAGCTTTCTTT. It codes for CASRLTGNTEAFF.

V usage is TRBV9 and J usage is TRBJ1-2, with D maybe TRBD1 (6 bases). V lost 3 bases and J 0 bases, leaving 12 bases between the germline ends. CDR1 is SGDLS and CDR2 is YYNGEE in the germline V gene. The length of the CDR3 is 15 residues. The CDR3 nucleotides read TGTGCCAGCAGCGCGGCGGACAGTGCTAACTATGGCTACACCTTC. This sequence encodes CASSAADSANYGYTF.

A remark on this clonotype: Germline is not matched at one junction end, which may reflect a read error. Here the CDR3 reads CASSLVAPLANYGYTF. In nucleotides, the CDR3 is TGTGCTAGCAGCTTAGTGGCTCCCCTAGCTAACTATGGCTACACCTTC. The chain has TRBV7-7 and TRBJ1-2; D unresolved. The CDR3 totals 16 residues. In germline, CDR1 is SSHAT, CDR2 FNYEAQ (reference sequence). The variable domain in full, with the rest retrieved from reference TRBV7-7 and TRBJ1-2, is GAGVSQSPRYKVTKRGQDVTLRCDPISSHATLYWYQQALGQGPEFLTYFNYEAQPDKSGLPSDRFSAERPEGSISTLTIQRTEQRDSAMYRCASSLVAPLANYGYTFGSGTRLTVV.

CDR3 amino acids: CSAAEGGAYSPLHF. CDR3 DNA: TGCAGTGCTGCTGAGGGGGGCGCATATTCACCCCTCCACTTT. The chain combines TRBV20-1 with TRBJ1-6; the D gene is possibly TRBD1 (6 bases). This CDR3 is 14 amino acids long. Germline-derived CDR1 and CDR2 are DFQATT and SNEGSKA (reference sequence). The V and J ends lost 5 bases and 8 bases respectively, with 16 bases between them.

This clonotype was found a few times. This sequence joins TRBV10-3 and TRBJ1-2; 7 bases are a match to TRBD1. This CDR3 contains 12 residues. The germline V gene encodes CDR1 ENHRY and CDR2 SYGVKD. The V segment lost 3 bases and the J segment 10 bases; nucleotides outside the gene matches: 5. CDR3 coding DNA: TGTGCCATCAGTGAACTCGACAGGGTCTACACCTTC. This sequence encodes CAISELDRVYTF.

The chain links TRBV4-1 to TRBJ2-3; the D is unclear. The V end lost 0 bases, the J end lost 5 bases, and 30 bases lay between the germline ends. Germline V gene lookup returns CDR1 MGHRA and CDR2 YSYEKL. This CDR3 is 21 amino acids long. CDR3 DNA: TGCGCCAGCAGCCAAGATATCGGCCAGTACTCTGATGAAGTATTGTTAGATACGCAGTATTTT. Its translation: CASSQDIGQYSDEVLLDTQYF.

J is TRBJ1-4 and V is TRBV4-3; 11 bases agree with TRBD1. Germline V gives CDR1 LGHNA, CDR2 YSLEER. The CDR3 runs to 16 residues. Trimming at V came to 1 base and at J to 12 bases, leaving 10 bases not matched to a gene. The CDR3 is CASSQVPGQGAGELFF. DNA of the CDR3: TGCGCCAGCAGCCAAGTTCCTGGACAGGGGGCCGGAGAACTGTTTTTT.